This TCR beta chain was captured in a study of CD8+ T cells in alopecia areata. Study observations and caveats: Mice showed TCR sharing more clearly than patients did, possibly owing to HLA. Affected lesional scalp, above all in alopecia totalis/universalis, was more clonal than normal scalp.

Points on this clone: Its antigen is undetermined.

Investigators isolated RNA and reverse transcribed it into cDNA to act as the sequencing template. TCRdb keeps only in-frame clones here, not all; method: immunoSEQ multiplex PCR. The data contain 140,000 or so clones, around two thirds of them singletons. The CDR3 loop spans 11 amino acids. Per germline, CDR1 MNHNY and CDR2 SVGAGI (reference sequence). V was clipped by 7 bases and J by 5 bases, with 8 bases between them. The TCR originated in a human donor in good health. This chain links TRBV6-6 with TRBJ1-2; no firm D call. Input material: CD8+ T cells sorted from blood. DNA for the CDR3: TGTGCCAGCAAGCGTGGGTATGGCTACACCTTC. Translating gives CASKRGYGYTF.